This TCR beta chain appears in the sequencing data of a study of shared clonotypes between healthy human individuals. CDR1 SGHRS and CDR2 YFSETQ come from the germline V gene. V was cut by 5 bases and J by 7 bases, with 18 bases left in between. The CDR3 sequence is 14 residues long. A CD45RA-negative memory subset and a CD45RA+ naive subset were separated from the CD4+ cells. Concerning this clone itself: Its matching antigen is unknown.

In the authors' workflow: Because ImmunoSEQ provided only junction sequences with no quality scores, the filtering differed. TCRdb's copy holds only in-frame clones and misses some; the assay was immunoSEQ multiplex PCR. V and J calls and clone size are given by that table; D and trimming were obtained from the DNA. The table includes fewer than 400,000 clones, approximately 79% detected once. The study, taken as a whole, reports: Sorted-subset sequencing, rarefaction showed, was incomplete despite large depth.

V is TRBV5-1 and J is TRBJ2-5; D gene ambiguous. The source is a man aged 25-40 years in good health. What was sequenced was memory CD4+ T cells sorted from blood. Subset defined: CD45RA-negative fraction. CDR3 protein: CASSSGHGVGTQYF. CDR3 nucleotides: TGCGCCAGCAGTTCGGGTCATGGGGTTGGGACCCAGTACTTC.